This T cell receptor beta chain was captured in a study of regulatory T cells in long-lasting Graves disease. Study-wide context: Antithyroid drugs had been taken under 3 months by newly diagnosed Graves' patients. General study findings and limits: New patients shared fewer public clonotypes (around 980) than persistent patients did (around 2,700).

The V segment lost 5 bases and the J segment 4 bases; nucleotides outside the gene matches: 7. The CDR3 contains 15 residues. This clonotype was detected once. The antigen is undetermined. Time point described: newly diagnosed GD, antithyroid drugs for less than 3 months. The TCR library was made from RNA that had been extracted from PBMCs in TRIzol. Libraries of TCR beta came from iRepertoire HTBI primers plus Arm-PCR of CDR3 regions. One entry per CDR3 protein, called by TCRdb with MiXCR from the multiplex PCR reads. The sample shows over 350,000 distinct CDR3 sequences, less than 15% of them seen only once. A further study also used this sample, focusing on T cells in Graves' hyperthyroidism and ophthalmopathy. That source reports: In making diagnoses, clinical symptoms, serum thyroxine and TRAb, thyroid ultrasound and orbital computed tomography were all used.

The TCR sequence derives from a woman in her forties or fifties with Graves disease. This chain joins TRBV12-3 or TRBV12-4 and TRBJ2-2, with 7 bases aligning to TRBD2. The starting material was peripheral blood mononuclear cells (PBMCs), obtained at new diagnosis, from a patient treated with antithyroid drugs. The CDR3, as DNA: TGTGCCAGCAGTGCGGGGAGGGTGGGCACCGGGGAGCTGTTTTTT. This gives the protein CASSAGRVGTGELFF.